This is a list of T cell receptor beta chains from one sample in a study of T-cell reconstitution after alpha-beta-depleted transplantation in children. MiXCR, run by TCRdb on the PCR reads, gives a single entry per CDR3 protein. The table records around 78,000 distinct CDR3 sequences, 6% to 8% of them present only once. Sequenced material: PBMCs from the stem cell graft donor, taken from the stem cell graft. These receptors all come from a human donor who donated a stem cell graft to a child with acute lymphoblastic leukemia. Each CDR3 is given with its conserved first and last residue. Each record gives: D gene, J gene, V gene, CDR3 length, clone size, CDR3 DNA, CDR3 protein. The D gene is left open where the match is weak. The size entry is marked missing in some rows and otherwise reads once, few, many or a size class.

d_gene: TRBD1
j_gene: TRBJ1-6
v_gene: TRBV5-1
len: 14
abundance: many
CDR3nt: TGCGCCAGCAGCCACGGGACAGGGAATTCACCCCTCCACTTT
CDR3aa: CASSHGTGNSPLHF

d_gene: NA
j_gene: TRBJ1-3
v_gene: TRBV4-2
len: 15
abundance: many
CDR3nt: TGTGCCAGCAGCCAACAGACCGGGGGGAGGCACACCATATATTTT
CDR3aa: CASSQQTGGRHTIYF

d_gene: NA
j_gene: TRBJ2-3
v_gene: TRBV20-1
len: 13
abundance: many
CDR3nt: TGCAGTGCTAGAGATCTTGCCGGGAGTACGCAGTATTTT
CDR3aa: CSARDLAGSTQYF

d_gene: TRBD1
j_gene: TRBJ2-1
v_gene: TRBV20-1
len: 14
abundance: many
CDR3nt: TGCAGTGCTCACCGGGACAGGGGAGTCAATGAGCAGTTCTTC
CDR3aa: CSAHRDRGVNEQFF

d_gene: NA
j_gene: TRBJ2-1
v_gene: TRBV5-1
len: 11
abundance: many
CDR3nt: TGCGCCAGCAATGCCAACAATGAGCAGTTCTTC
CDR3aa: CASNANNEQFF

d_gene: NA
j_gene: TRBJ2-3
v_gene: TRBV12-2
len: 12
abundance: NA
CDR3nt: TGTGCATTCGCTTACAGGACAGATACGCAGTATTTT
CDR3aa: CAFAYRTDTQYF

d_gene: TRBD2
j_gene: TRBJ2-5
v_gene: TRBV11-2
len: 15
abundance: few
CDR3nt: TGTGCCAGCAGCTTAGATACGGGGGGGACAGAGACCCAGTACTTC
CDR3aa: CASSLDTGGTETQYF

d_gene: NA
j_gene: TRBJ2-2
v_gene: TRBV9
len: 15
abundance: many
CDR3nt: TGTGCCAGTTCCCCACAGGGATCGAACACCGGGGAGCTGTTTTTT
CDR3aa: CASSPQGSNTGELFF

d_gene: NA
j_gene: TRBJ1-1
v_gene: TRBV6-5
len: 14
abundance: many
CDR3nt: TGTGCCAGCTTGGCAGGGACCTCGAACACTGAAGCTTTCTTT
CDR3aa: CASLAGTSNTEAFF

d_gene: NA
j_gene: TRBJ2-7
v_gene: TRBV12-3/TRBV12-4
len: 12
abundance: few
CDR3nt: TGTGCCAGCAGCCCGGACGACTACGAGCAGTACTTC
CDR3aa: CASSPDDYEQYF

d_gene: TRBD1
j_gene: TRBJ2-1
v_gene: TRBV16
len: 14
abundance: many
CDR3nt: TGTGCCAGCAGCCGGACAGGGGGCTCAGGTGAGCAGTTCTTC
CDR3aa: CASSRTGGSGEQFF

d_gene: TRBD1
j_gene: TRBJ2-7
v_gene: TRBV28
len: 15
abundance: many
CDR3nt: TGTGCCAGCAGTTTGATCAGGGACAGGGACTACGAGCAGTACTTC
CDR3aa: CASSLIRDRDYEQYF

d_gene: NA
j_gene: TRBJ2-5
v_gene: TRBV28
len: 15
abundance: many
CDR3nt: TGTGCCAGCAGTAACGGCCGCCTTAGGGCAGAGACCCAGTACTTC
CDR3aa: CASSNGRLRAETQYF

d_gene: NA
j_gene: TRBJ2-5
v_gene: TRBV6-2/TRBV6-3
len: 14
abundance: many
CDR3nt: TGTGCCAGCACCGCCCGTGTCGGCGGGGAGACCCAGTACTTC
CDR3aa: CASTARVGGETQYF

d_gene: TRBD1
j_gene: TRBJ1-2
v_gene: TRBV9
len: 13
abundance: many
CDR3nt: TGTGCCAGCAGCCTCCGACAGGGCTATGGCTACACCTTC
CDR3aa: CASSLRQGYGYTF

d_gene: TRBD1
j_gene: TRBJ2-5
v_gene: TRBV7-9
len: 15
abundance: many
CDR3nt: TGTGCCAGCAGCATGGGACAGGAGCCTCTTGAGACCCAGTACTTC
CDR3aa: CASSMGQEPLETQYF

d_gene: TRBD1
j_gene: TRBJ2-2
v_gene: TRBV27
len: 15
abundance: many
CDR3nt: TGTGCCAGTTGCCGGGACAGGGTTAACACCGGGGAGCTGTTTTTT
CDR3aa: CASCRDRVNTGELFF

d_gene: TRBD2
j_gene: TRBJ2-7
v_gene: TRBV12-3/TRBV12-4
len: 13
abundance: many
CDR3nt: TGTGCCAGTCAAGCGGGAGGGCCCTACGAGCAGTACTTC
CDR3aa: CASQAGGPYEQYF

d_gene: TRBD1
j_gene: TRBJ1-4
v_gene: TRBV11-1
len: 13
abundance: many
CDR3nt: TGTGCCAGCAGCAAGGACAGGGATGAAAAACTGTTTTTT
CDR3aa: CASSKDRDEKLFF

d_gene: NA
j_gene: TRBJ2-1
v_gene: TRBV20-1
len: 14
abundance: many
CDR3nt: TGCAGTGCTCTTTGGCTAGGGCAGTATGTTGAGCAGTTCTTC
CDR3aa: CSALWLGQYVEQFF

d_gene: NA
j_gene: TRBJ2-2
v_gene: TRBV28
len: 16
abundance: many
CDR3nt: TGTGCCAGCAGTTTATACCCCCCCTCGGGAGCCGGGGAGCTGTTTTTT
CDR3aa: CASSLYPPSGAGELFF

d_gene: NA
j_gene: TRBJ2-1
v_gene: TRBV5-1
len: 15
abundance: many
CDR3nt: TGCGCCAGCAGCTTAGCTAACGGGGGTTCCAATGAGCAGTTCTTC
CDR3aa: CASSLANGGSNEQFF

d_gene: TRBD2
j_gene: TRBJ2-7
v_gene: TRBV11-2
len: 15
abundance: many
CDR3nt: TGTGCCAGCAGCCCCGGACTAGCGGGGGGAAGGGAGCAGTACTTC
CDR3aa: CASSPGLAGGREQYF

d_gene: TRBD1
j_gene: TRBJ2-7
v_gene: TRBV7-3
len: 15
abundance: many
CDR3nt: TGTGCCAGCAGCACCACGGGCGGACAGGCCCTCGAGCAGTACTTC
CDR3aa: CASSTTGGQALEQYF

d_gene: NA
j_gene: TRBJ1-2
v_gene: TRBV5-1
len: 14
abundance: many
CDR3nt: TGCGCCAGCAGCTTGGACAGTGTTTTCTATGGCTACACCTTC
CDR3aa: CASSLDSVFYGYTF

d_gene: NA
j_gene: TRBJ1-2
v_gene: TRBV27
len: 13
abundance: many
CDR3nt: TGTGCCAGCAGTTTACGCGCTTTGTCGGGCTACACCTTC
CDR3aa: CASSLRALSGYTF

d_gene: NA
j_gene: TRBJ2-7
v_gene: TRBV9
len: 15
abundance: few
CDR3nt: TGTGCCAGCAGCGTAGATCCGGGGTCGGCTTACGAGCAGTACTTC
CDR3aa: CASSVDPGSAYEQYF

d_gene: NA
j_gene: TRBJ1-3
v_gene: TRBV6-1
len: 14
abundance: NA
CDR3nt: TGTGCCAGCACCCCGGCCGGGGAGGAATACACCATATATTTT
CDR3aa: CASTPAGEEYTIYF

d_gene: NA
j_gene: TRBJ2-7
v_gene: TRBV5-1
len: 13
abundance: many
CDR3nt: TGCGCCAGCAAGCCGACGGTCTCCTACGAGCAGTACTTC
CDR3aa: CASKPTVSYEQYF

d_gene: NA
j_gene: TRBJ2-7
v_gene: TRBV11-1
len: 11
abundance: many
CDR3nt: TGTGCCAGCAGCCGACGTGGGGAGCAGTACTTC
CDR3aa: CASSRRGEQYF

d_gene: NA
j_gene: TRBJ2-1
v_gene: TRBV5-1
len: 14
abundance: NA
CDR3nt: TGCGCCAGCAGGCAAGGGGTAAAGGACAATGAGCAGTTCTTC
CDR3aa: CASRQGVKDNEQFF

d_gene: NA
j_gene: TRBJ1-1
v_gene: TRBV7-2
len: 15
abundance: many
CDR3nt: TGTGCCAGCACCCGACCGGGCAACATGAACACTGAAGCTTTCTTT
CDR3aa: CASTRPGNMNTEAFF

d_gene: NA
j_gene: TRBJ2-3
v_gene: TRBV2
len: 14
abundance: few
CDR3nt: TGTGCCAGCAGTGAAGAGGACTGGACAGATACGCAGTATTTT
CDR3aa: CASSEEDWTDTQYF

d_gene: NA
j_gene: TRBJ1-4
v_gene: TRBV5-6
len: 13
abundance: many
CDR3nt: TGTGCCAGCAGCTCTCAAAGGGTCGAAAAACTGTTTTTT
CDR3aa: CASSSQRVEKLFF

d_gene: NA
j_gene: TRBJ2-7
v_gene: TRBV4-1
len: 14
abundance: many
CDR3nt: TGCGCCAGCAGCCTCCGGGACGGATCCTACGAGCAGTACTTC
CDR3aa: CASSLRDGSYEQYF

d_gene: NA
j_gene: TRBJ1-1
v_gene: TRBV29-1
len: 11
abundance: many
CDR3nt: TGCAGCGTAGCTAGGAACACTGAAGCTTTCTTT
CDR3aa: CSVARNTEAFF

d_gene: NA
j_gene: TRBJ1-1
v_gene: TRBV5-1
len: 14
abundance: many
CDR3nt: TGCGCCAGCAGCTTGACTTGGGGGAACACTGAAGCTTTCTTT
CDR3aa: CASSLTWGNTEAFF

d_gene: NA
j_gene: TRBJ1-2
v_gene: TRBV20-1
len: 12
abundance: NA
CDR3nt: TGCAGTGCTAGAGAAGGGATCTATGGCTACACCTTC
CDR3aa: CSAREGIYGYTF

d_gene: NA
j_gene: TRBJ1-5
v_gene: TRBV24-1
len: 12
abundance: NA
CDR3nt: TGTGCCACCCCAGAGGATAATCAGCCCCAGCATTTT
CDR3aa: CATPEDNQPQHF

d_gene: TRBD1
j_gene: TRBJ1-2
v_gene: TRBV15
len: 15
abundance: many
CDR3nt: TGTGCCACCAGCGGTCCCGGACAGGGGATCTATGGCTACACCTTC
CDR3aa: CATSGPGQGIYGYTF

d_gene: NA
j_gene: TRBJ2-7
v_gene: TRBV5-1
len: 15
abundance: many
CDR3nt: TGCGCCAGCAGCTTGAGGGGACAGACTAGTTACGAGCAGTACTTC
CDR3aa: CASSLRGQTSYEQYF

d_gene: TRBD2
j_gene: TRBJ2-7
v_gene: TRBV27
len: 15
abundance: many
CDR3nt: TGTGCCAGCAGTTCCCCGCGCGGGAGTGTACACGAGCAGTACTTC
CDR3aa: CASSSPRGSVHEQYF

d_gene: NA
j_gene: TRBJ1-6
v_gene: TRBV6-2/TRBV6-3
len: 15
abundance: NA
CDR3nt: TGTGCCAGCAGTTACTCGGCCGGGGTGGGCTCACCCCTCCACTTT
CDR3aa: CASSYSAGVGSPLHF

d_gene: NA
j_gene: TRBJ1-2
v_gene: TRBV28
len: 13
abundance: many
CDR3nt: TGTGCCAGCAGTTTACTGGGTCGGCATGGCTACACCTTC
CDR3aa: CASSLLGRHGYTF

d_gene: TRBD2
j_gene: TRBJ2-7
v_gene: TRBV27
len: 14
abundance: few
CDR3nt: TGTGCCAGCAGTTTCGGAGCGGGGGCGGACGAGCAGTACTTC
CDR3aa: CASSFGAGADEQYF

d_gene: TRBD1
j_gene: TRBJ2-7
v_gene: TRBV20-1
len: 12
abundance: few
CDR3nt: TGCAGTGCGAAGGGACAGGACTACGAGCAGTACTTC
CDR3aa: CSAKGQDYEQYF

d_gene: TRBD1
j_gene: TRBJ1-4
v_gene: TRBV12-3/TRBV12-4
len: 13
abundance: many
CDR3nt: TGTGCCAGCAGTTCCTCAAACAGGGGGAAAGTGTTTTTT
CDR3aa: CASSSSNRGKVFF

d_gene: NA
j_gene: TRBJ1-2
v_gene: TRBV29-1
len: 12
abundance: many
CDR3nt: TGCAGCGTTGAACAGCCTTTCTATGGCTACACCTTC
CDR3aa: CSVEQPFYGYTF

d_gene: TRBD2
j_gene: TRBJ2-5
v_gene: TRBV5-1
len: 15
abundance: few
CDR3nt: TGCGCCAGCAGCTCGCTCGGGGGGTACCAAGAGACCCAGTACTTC
CDR3aa: CASSSLGGYQETQYF

d_gene: TRBD2
j_gene: TRBJ2-1
v_gene: TRBV5-1
len: 15
abundance: many
CDR3nt: TGCGCCAGCAGCCTAGTAGCGGGAGCTGCAAATGAGCAGTTCTTC
CDR3aa: CASSLVAGAANEQFF

d_gene: NA
j_gene: TRBJ2-1
v_gene: TRBV10-3
len: 15
abundance: many
CDR3nt: TGTGCCATCAGTACACAGGGGAGGGCCTACAATGAGCAGTTCTTC
CDR3aa: CAISTQGRAYNEQFF

d_gene: TRBD1
j_gene: TRBJ2-7
v_gene: TRBV7-9
len: 15
abundance: many
CDR3nt: TGTGCCAGCAGCCATGGACAGGGGGAGTCCTACGAGCAGTACTTC
CDR3aa: CASSHGQGESYEQYF

d_gene: NA
j_gene: TRBJ2-5
v_gene: TRBV5-6
len: 14
abundance: NA
CDR3nt: TGTGCCAGGGGCTTGGCCTTGGGGAAAGAGACCCAGTACTTC
CDR3aa: CARGLALGKETQYF

d_gene: TRBD2
j_gene: TRBJ2-1
v_gene: TRBV5-1
len: 15
abundance: NA
CDR3nt: TGCGCCAGCAGCTTTAGCGGGGGGGGTTCCTACGAGCAGTTCTTC
CDR3aa: CASSFSGGGSYEQFF